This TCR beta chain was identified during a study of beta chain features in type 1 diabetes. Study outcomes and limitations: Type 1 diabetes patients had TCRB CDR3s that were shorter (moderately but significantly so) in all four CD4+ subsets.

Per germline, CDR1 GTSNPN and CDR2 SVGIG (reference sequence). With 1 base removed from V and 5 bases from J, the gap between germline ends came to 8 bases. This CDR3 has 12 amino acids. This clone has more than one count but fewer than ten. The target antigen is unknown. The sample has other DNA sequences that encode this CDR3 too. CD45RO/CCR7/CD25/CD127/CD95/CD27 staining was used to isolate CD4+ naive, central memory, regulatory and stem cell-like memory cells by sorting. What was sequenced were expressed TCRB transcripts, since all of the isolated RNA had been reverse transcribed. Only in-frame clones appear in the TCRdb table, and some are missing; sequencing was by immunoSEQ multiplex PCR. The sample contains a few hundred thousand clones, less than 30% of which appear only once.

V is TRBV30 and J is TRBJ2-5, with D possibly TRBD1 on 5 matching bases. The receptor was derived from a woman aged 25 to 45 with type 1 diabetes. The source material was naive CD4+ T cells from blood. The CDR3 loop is CAWSGGAETQYF. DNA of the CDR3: TGTGCCTGGAGTGGGGGCGCGGAGACCCAGTACTTC.